One and the same sample provided the 13 T cell receptor beta chains below, sequenced in a study of glioma-infiltrating T cells. Amplification of TCR alpha and beta CDR3 regions from RNA used iRepertoire nested multiplex PCR. TCRdb re-derived calls from the multiplex PCR reads in MiXCR, one entry per CDR3 protein. The repertoire holds approximately 120,000 distinct CDR3 sequences, with less than 30% as singletons. The source material was glioma tissue, nonneoplastic brain tissue, or PBMCs (not recorded which). All receptors come from a human donor with low-grade glioma or glioblastoma, undergoing nonglioma brain surgery, or in good health (not recorded which).

The V gene is TRBV18, the J gene TRBJ2-4, with 11 positions matching TRBD2. Germline values: CDR1 KGHSH, CDR2 LQKENI. The CDR3 extends over 22 amino acids. Trimming took 0 bases from V and 3 from J; bases not matched to a gene: 19. The CDR3 sequence is CASSPPSGVGLAALGLKNIQYF. CDR3 nucleotides: TGTGCCAGCTCACCACCATCCGGCGTGGGACTAGCGGCCCTGGGGCTCAAAAACATTCAGTACTTC.

This clonotype was found a few times. This chain uses TRBV29-1 with TRBJ1-1, with unresolved D. Germline CDR1 reads SQVTM; CDR2 reads ANQGSEA. CDR3 length: 12 amino acids. Trimming left V 8 bases short and J 2 bases short, with 12 bases between. The CDR3 DNA is TGCAGCACCCGGGATTTCAACACTGAAGCTTTCTTT. Translating it yields CSTRDFNTEAFF.

The chain employs TRBV5-1 and TRBJ1-2; D gene uncertain. Trimming cost V 4 bases and J 1 base, with 11 bases left between them. The CDR3 sequence is 14 residues long. The V gene's germline CDR1 is SGHRS and CDR2 YFSETQ. CDR3 amino acids: CASSGDSLNYGYTF. CDR3 coding DNA: TGCGCCAGCAGCGGGGATAGCCTTAACTATGGCTACACCTTC.

This clonotype was recorded at least ten times. The chain joins TRBV5-1 to TRBJ1-1, with a tentative D call TRBD1 (6 bases). The CDR3 consists of 14 residues. Trimming pared 2 bases from V and 3 bases from J, leaving 11 bases between. Germline V lookup: CDR1 SGHRS, CDR2 YFSETQ. The CDR3: CASSFSQGDTEAFF. The CDR3 DNA follows: TGCGCCAGCAGCTTCTCACAGGGAGACACTGAAGCTTTCTTT.

At least ten counts were recorded for this clonotype. The CDR3 loop reads CASSPGTSTDTQYF. CDR3 DNA: TGTGCCAGCAGCCCGGGGACCAGCACAGATACGCAGTATTTT. J is TRBJ2-3 and V is TRBV7-2, with D perhaps matching TRBD1 or TRBD2 (5 bases each). There are 14 residues in the CDR3. Looked up from germline, CDR1 is SGHTA and CDR2 is FQGNSA. Trimming removed 5 bases at V and 0 bases at J, with 9 bases between.

This clonotype showed up many times. The V call is TRBV11-2, the J call TRBJ1-6; 7 bases match TRBD1. Germline V gene sequence: CDR1 SGHAT, CDR2 FQNNGV. The CDR3 is 15 amino acids. Germline trimming cut 2 bases from V and 8 bases from J; bases unmatched to any gene: 6. CDR3 loop: CASSLRAQGDSPLHF. The DNA of the CDR3 is TGTGCCAGCAGCTTAAGGGCTCAGGGGGATTCACCCCTCCACTTT.

Notes on this clonotype: Germline is not matched at one junction end, which may reflect a read error. The chain links TRBV7-9 to TRBJ1-6; unclear D gene. The length of the CDR3 is 10 residues. Germline CDR1 is SEHNR and CDR2 is FQNEAQ (reference sequence). The CDR3 loop is CASHPSPHHF. In DNA, the CDR3 is TGTGCCAGCCATCCGTCTCCCCACCACTTT.

As regards this clonotype: Without the conserved terminal phenylalanine or tryptophan, this CDR3 likely stems from a read error. No DNA is shown, since the ends of the CDR3 on it are uncertain; the CDR3 is the one TCRdb lists. The chain links TRBV15 to TRBJ2-1. The CDR3 adds up to 8 amino acids, both ends counted. Germline V lookup: CDR1 LNHNV, CDR2 YYDKDF (reference sequence). The CDR3 sequence is CATSHTPL.

With regard to this clonotype: With a much larger clone just one base away, this may be a read error. The V call is TRBV12-3 or TRBV12-4, the J call TRBJ1-5; D gene ambiguous. The CDR3 consists of 14 residues. Trimming left V 7 bases short and J 1 base short, with 11 bases between. The CDR3 nucleotides read TGTGCCAGCACCAGGATGTTCAGCAATCAGCCCCAGCATTTT. This encodes CASTRMFSNQPQHF.

The chain joins TRBV19 to TRBJ1-1; TRBD1 might be the D (6 bases). Germline V gene sequence: CDR1 LNHDA, CDR2 SQIVND (reference sequence). The V and J ends lost 3 bases and 4 bases respectively, with 18 bases between them. The CDR3 is 16 residues long. CDR3 amino acids: CASSITGSSLLTEAFF. CDR3 nucleotides: TGTGCCAGTAGTATCACAGGGTCGAGCCTTCTCACTGAAGCTTTCTTT. Variable domain in full (rest from reference TRBV19 and TRBJ1-1): DGGITQSPKYLFRKEGQNVTLSCEQNLNHDAMYWYRQDPGQGLRLIYYSQIVNDFQKGDIAEGYSVSREKKESFPLTVTSAQKNPTAFYLCASSITGSSLLTEAFFGQGTRLTVV.

This clonotype was picked up many times. The chain is built from TRBV20-1 and TRBJ1-1, with D possibly matching TRBD1 (6 bases). This CDR3 is built from 14 residues. Germline V lookup: CDR1 DFQATT, CDR2 SNEGSKA (reference sequence). Trimming removed 6 bases at V and 0 bases at J, with 14 bases between. CDR3 bases: TGCAGTGCCCCGAGGGGGGAGATGAACACTGAAGCTTTCTTT. It is translated as CSAPRGEMNTEAFF.

Ten or more counts support this clonotype. This chain links TRBV20-1 with TRBJ2-7; 8 nucleotides agree with TRBD1. The CDR3 contains 16 residues. Trimming took 0 bases from V and 5 from J; bases not matched to a gene: 12. Germline V CDR1 and CDR2: DFQATT, SNEGSKA (reference sequence). This CDR3 is CSARDAPFRGRNEQYF. CDR3 nucleotides: TGCAGTGCTAGAGATGCCCCCTTCAGGGGGCGGAACGAGCAGTACTTC.

This clonotype was recorded many times. The chain links TRBV6-6 to TRBJ2-3, with no clear D. The ends were cut back, 2 bases at V and 4 bases at J, with 7 bases in the middle. The germline CDR1 and CDR2 sequences are MNHNY and SVGAGI (reference sequence). CDR3 length: 13 residues. CDR3 sequence: CASSYARADTQYF. CDR3 bases: TGTGCCAGCAGTTACGCCCGGGCAGATACGCAGTATTTT.